The rows below give T cell receptor beta chains drawn from one sample of a study of vaccination and CD4 T cells after COVID-19. TCRdb itself ran the PCR reads through MiXCR, one entry per CDR3 protein. The sample lists 9,500 to 12,000 distinct CDR3 sequences, less than 75% occurring once. No antigen has been identified for these receptors. The sequenced material came from CD4+ T cells from blood, cultured in vitro. The receptors here all came from a human donor who had recovered from COVID-19. CDR3s include the opening cysteine and the closing phenylalanine or tryptophan. The D gene is left open where the match is weak. Size is omitted from some rows. Given values are once, few, many or a class for expanded clones.

V gene	J gene	clone size	D gene	CDR3 DNA	CDR3 protein
TRBV28	TRBJ2-7	few	-	TGTGCCAGCAGTTTCGGGACACTCAACTACGAGCAGTACTTC	CASSFGTLNYEQYF
TRBV7-2	TRBJ2-7	-	-	TGTGCCAGCAGCCTTAGCTCCTACGAGCAGTACTTC	CASSLSSYEQYF
TRBV7-8	TRBJ2-7	-	-	TGTGCCAGCAGCCTCCAACCGAGGGACACCACCTACGAGCAGTACTTC	CASSLQPRDTTYEQYF
TRBV20-1	TRBJ1-2	-	TRBD1	TGCAGTGTTTTGAAAGAGGGGGCGGATGGCTACACCTTC	CSVLKEGADGYTF
TRBV30	TRBJ1-1	-	TRBD1	TGTGCCTGGAGTGGAGGGACAGGGGCTGAAGCTTTCTTT	CAWSGGTGAEAFF
TRBV20-1	TRBJ2-2	-	-	TGCAGTGCTAGACCCCCAAAGGGCGACACCGGGGAGCTGTTTTTT	CSARPPKGDTGELFF
TRBV2	TRBJ1-2	-	TRBD1	TGTGCCAGCAGCGCCCAACAGGGGGCAGGGTATGGCTACACCTTC	CASSAQQGAGYGYTF
TRBV5-1	TRBJ1-4	-	-	TGCGCCAGCAGCCCGGGCTTTGAGGGGGAAAAACTGTTTTTT	CASSPGFEGEKLFF
TRBV11-3	TRBJ2-7	-	TRBD1	TGTGCCAGCAGCTTAGGCGCGTCCCGGGACAGGCGCGAGCAGTACTTC	CASSLGASRDRREQYF
TRBV11-2	TRBJ1-1	-	TRBD1	TGTGCCAGCAGCTTCACAGGGGGCACTGAAGCTTTCTTT	CASSFTGGTEAFF
TRBV7-2	TRBJ1-5	few	TRBD1	TGTGCCAGCAGCTTATCGCAGGGGGCGAATCAGCCCCAGCATTTT	CASSLSQGANQPQHF
TRBV20-1	TRBJ2-3	-	-	TGCAGTGCTAGAGATCGAAGGAGGGGCGCAGATACGCAGTATTTT	CSARDRRRGADTQYF